Sequencing of this T cell receptor (beta chain) was carried out in a study of T cell responses to AZD1222 COVID-19 vaccine. Findings of the study overall: Dominant CD4 TCR responses targeted spike regions 160-218 and 743-854.

With regard to this clone: The antigen remains undetermined. This sample includes further DNA sequences coding for the same CDR3.

CDR1 and CDR2 from the germline V gene are MNHNS and SASEGT. Trimming stripped 3 bases from V and 2 bases from J, with 8 bases between. This CDR3 is built from 14 residues. Libraries were prepared by immunoSEQ multiplex PCR; TCRdb keeps only in-frame clonotypes and omits some of them. The sample holds about 120,000 clones, around 90% seen once. The sample in question was peripheral blood, obtained on day 0 of AZD1222 vaccination. This chain links TRBV6-1 with TRBJ1-5, with D possibly being TRBD1 (5 bases). This receptor was taken from an adult in good health. DNA of the CDR3: TGTGCCAGCAGTGAGGGGCCTGGCAATCAGCCCCAGCATTTT. The encoded protein is CASSEGPGNQPQHF.